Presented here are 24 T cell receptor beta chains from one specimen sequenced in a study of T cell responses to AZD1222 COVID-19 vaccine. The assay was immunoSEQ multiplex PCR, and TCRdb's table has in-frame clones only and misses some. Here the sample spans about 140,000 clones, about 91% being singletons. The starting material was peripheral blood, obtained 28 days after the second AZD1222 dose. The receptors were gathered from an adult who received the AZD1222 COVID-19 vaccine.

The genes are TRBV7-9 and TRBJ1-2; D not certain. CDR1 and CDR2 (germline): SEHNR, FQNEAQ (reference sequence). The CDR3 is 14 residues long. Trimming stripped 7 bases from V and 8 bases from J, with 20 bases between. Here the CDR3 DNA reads TGTGCCAGCACCTTGGGAGGAGATGAAAGAGGCTACACCTTC. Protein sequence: CASTLGGDERGYTF.

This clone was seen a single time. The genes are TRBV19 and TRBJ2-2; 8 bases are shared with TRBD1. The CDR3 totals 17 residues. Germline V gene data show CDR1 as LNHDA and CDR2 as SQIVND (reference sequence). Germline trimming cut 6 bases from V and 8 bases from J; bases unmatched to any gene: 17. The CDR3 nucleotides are TGTGCCAGTAGGGAAAAAGGGGGGACAGGTGGTCAAGGGGAGCTGTTTTTT. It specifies CASREKGGTGGQGELFF.

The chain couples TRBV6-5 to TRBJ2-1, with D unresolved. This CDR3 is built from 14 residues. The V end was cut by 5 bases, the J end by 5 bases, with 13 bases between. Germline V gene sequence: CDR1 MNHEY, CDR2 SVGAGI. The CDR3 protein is CASSPRARNNEQFF. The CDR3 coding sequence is TGTGCCAGCAGTCCCCGGGCCAGAAACAATGAGCAGTTCTTC.

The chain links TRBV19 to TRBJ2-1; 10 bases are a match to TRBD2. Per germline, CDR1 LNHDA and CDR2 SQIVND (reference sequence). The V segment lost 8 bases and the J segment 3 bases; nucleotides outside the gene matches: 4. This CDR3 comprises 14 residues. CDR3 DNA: TGTGCCAGTCGGGGGACTAGCGACTACAATGAGCAGTTCTTC. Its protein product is CASRGTSDYNEQFF.

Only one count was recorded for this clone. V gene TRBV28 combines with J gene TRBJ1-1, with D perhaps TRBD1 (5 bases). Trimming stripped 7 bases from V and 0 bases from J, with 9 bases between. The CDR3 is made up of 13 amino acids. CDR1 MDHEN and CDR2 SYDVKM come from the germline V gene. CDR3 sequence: CASTRGMNTEAFF. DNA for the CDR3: TGTGCCAGCACCCGGGGGATGAACACTGAAGCTTTCTTT.

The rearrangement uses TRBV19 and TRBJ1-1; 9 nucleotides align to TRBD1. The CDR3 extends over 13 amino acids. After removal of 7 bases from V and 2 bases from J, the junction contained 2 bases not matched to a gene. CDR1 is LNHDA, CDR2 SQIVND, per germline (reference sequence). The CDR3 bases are TGTGCCAGTAAAACAGGGGGCAACACTGAAGCTTTCTTT. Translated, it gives CASKTGGNTEAFF.

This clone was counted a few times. In nucleotides, the CDR3 is TGTGCCAGCAGCCTCGGACAGGGATTCCAAGAAGACTATGGCTACACCTTC. It specifies CASSLGQGFQEDYGYTF. The chain employs TRBV5-4 and TRBJ1-2, with 8 bases lining up with TRBD1. CDR3 length equals 17 residues. After removal of 4 bases from V and 3 bases from J, the junction contained 14 bases not matched to a gene. The germline CDR1 and CDR2 sequences are SGHNT and YYREEE (reference sequence). Filled out from reference TRBV5-4 and TRBJ1-2, the complete variable domain reads ETGVTQSPTHLIKTRGQQVTLRCSSQSGHNTVSWYQQALGQGPQFIFQYYREEENGRGNFPPRFSGLQFPNYSSELNVNALELDDSALYLCASSLGQGFQEDYGYTFGSGTRLTVV.

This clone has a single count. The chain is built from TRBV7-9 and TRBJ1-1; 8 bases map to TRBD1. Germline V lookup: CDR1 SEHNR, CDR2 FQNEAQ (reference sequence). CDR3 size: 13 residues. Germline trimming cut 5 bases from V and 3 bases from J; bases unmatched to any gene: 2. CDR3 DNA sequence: TGTGCCAGCAGCCTACAGGGGGACACTGAAGCTTTCTTT. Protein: CASSLQGDTEAFF.

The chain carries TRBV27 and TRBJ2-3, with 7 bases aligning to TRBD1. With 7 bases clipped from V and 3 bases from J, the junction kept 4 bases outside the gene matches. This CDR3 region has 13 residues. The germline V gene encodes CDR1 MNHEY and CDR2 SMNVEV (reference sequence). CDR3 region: CASTRQGTDTQYF. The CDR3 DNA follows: TGTGCCAGCACCCGACAGGGAACAGATACGCAGTATTTT.

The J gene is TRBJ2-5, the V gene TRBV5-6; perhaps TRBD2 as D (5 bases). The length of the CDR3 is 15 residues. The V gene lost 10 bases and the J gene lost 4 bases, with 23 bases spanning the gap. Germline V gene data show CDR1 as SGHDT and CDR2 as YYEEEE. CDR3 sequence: CASRPVRAGGETQYF. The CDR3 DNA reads TGTGCCTCCCGTCCGGTTCGCGCGGGTGGAGAGACCCAGTACTTC.

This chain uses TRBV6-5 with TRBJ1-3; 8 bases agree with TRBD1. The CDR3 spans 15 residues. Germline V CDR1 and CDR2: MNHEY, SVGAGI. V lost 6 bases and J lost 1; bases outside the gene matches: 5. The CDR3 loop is CASRPGQVSGNTIYF. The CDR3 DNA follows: TGTGCCAGCAGGCCGGGACAGGTATCTGGAAACACCATATATTTT.

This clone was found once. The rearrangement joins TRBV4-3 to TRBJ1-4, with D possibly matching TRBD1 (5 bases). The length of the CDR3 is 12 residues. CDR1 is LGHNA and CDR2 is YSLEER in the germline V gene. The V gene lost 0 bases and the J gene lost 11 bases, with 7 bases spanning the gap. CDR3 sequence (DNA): TGCGCCAGCAGCCAAGATGGGGGTAAACTGTTTTTT. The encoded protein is CASSQDGGKLFF.

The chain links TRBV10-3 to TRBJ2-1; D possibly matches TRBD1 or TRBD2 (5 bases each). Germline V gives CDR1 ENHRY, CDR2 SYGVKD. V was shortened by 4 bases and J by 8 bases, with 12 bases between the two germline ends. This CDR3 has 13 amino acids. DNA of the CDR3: TGTGCCATCAGTGTCCGGGGCGGCGATGAGCAGTTCTTC. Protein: CAISVRGGDEQFF.

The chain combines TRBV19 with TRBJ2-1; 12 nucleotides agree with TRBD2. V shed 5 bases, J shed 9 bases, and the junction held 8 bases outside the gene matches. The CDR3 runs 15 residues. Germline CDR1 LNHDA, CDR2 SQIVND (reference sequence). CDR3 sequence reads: CASSLTSGGRGEQFF. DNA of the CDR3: TGTGCCAGTAGTTTGACTAGCGGGGGCCGGGGTGAGCAGTTCTTC.

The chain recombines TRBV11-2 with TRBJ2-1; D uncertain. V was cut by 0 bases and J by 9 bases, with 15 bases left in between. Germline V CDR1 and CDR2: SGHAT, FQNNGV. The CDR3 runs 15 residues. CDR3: CASSLDPRKAGEQFF. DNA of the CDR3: TGTGCCAGCAGCTTAGACCCTCGGAAAGCAGGTGAGCAGTTCTTC.

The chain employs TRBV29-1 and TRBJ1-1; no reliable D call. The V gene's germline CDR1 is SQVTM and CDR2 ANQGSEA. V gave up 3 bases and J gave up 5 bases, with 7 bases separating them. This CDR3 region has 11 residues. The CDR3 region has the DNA TGCAGCGTTGACGGAGGTACTGAAGCTTTCTTT. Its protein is CSVDGGTEAFF. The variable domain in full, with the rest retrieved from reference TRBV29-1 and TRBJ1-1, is SAVISQKPSRDICQRGTSLTIQCQVDSQVTMMFWYRQQPGQSLTLIATANQGSEATYESGFVIDKFPISRPNLTFSTLTVSNMSPEDSSIYLCSVDGGTEAFFGQGTRLTVV.

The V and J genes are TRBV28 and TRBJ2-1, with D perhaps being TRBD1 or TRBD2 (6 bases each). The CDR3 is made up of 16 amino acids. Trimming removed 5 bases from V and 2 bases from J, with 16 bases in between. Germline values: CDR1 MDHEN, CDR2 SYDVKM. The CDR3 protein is CASSNGGGSPYNEQFF. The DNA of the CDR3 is TGTGCCAGCAGTAACGGAGGGGGGAGCCCCTACAATGAGCAGTTCTTC. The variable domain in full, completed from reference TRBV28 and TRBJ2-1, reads DVKVTQSSRYLVKRTGEKVFLECVQDMDHENMFWYRQDPGLGLRLIYFSYDVKMKEKGDIPEGYSVSREKKERFSLILESASTNQTSMYLCASSNGGGSPYNEQFFGPGTRLTVL.

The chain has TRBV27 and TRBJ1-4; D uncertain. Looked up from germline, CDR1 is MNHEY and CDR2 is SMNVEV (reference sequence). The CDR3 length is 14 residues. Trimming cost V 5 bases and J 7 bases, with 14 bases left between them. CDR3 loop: CASSALPRGEKLFF. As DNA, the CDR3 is TGTGCCAGCAGTGCCCTCCCGCGGGGTGAAAAACTGTTTTTT.

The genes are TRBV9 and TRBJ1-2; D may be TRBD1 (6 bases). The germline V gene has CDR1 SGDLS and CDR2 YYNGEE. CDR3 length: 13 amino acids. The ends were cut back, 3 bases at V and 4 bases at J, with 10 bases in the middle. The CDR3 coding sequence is TGTGCCAGCAGCGCCCAGGGGAGCTATGGCTACACCTTC. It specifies CASSAQGSYGYTF.

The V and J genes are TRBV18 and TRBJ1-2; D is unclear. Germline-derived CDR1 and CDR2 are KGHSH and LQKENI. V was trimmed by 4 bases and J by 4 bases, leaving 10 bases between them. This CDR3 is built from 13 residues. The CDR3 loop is CASSRSGPYGYTF. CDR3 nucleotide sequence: TGTGCCAGCTCACGCAGCGGCCCCTATGGCTACACCTTC.

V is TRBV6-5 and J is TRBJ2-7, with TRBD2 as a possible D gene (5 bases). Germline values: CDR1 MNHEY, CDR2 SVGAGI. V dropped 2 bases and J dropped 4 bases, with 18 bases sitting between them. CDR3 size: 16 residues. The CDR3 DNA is TGTGCCAGCAGTTACCAAACTAGTGTCAGTGGTTACGAGCAGTACTTC. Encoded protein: CASSYQTSVSGYEQYF.

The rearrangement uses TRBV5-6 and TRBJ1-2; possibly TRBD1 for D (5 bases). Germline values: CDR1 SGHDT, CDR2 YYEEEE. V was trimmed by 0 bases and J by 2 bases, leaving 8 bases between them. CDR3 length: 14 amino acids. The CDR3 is CASSLGQRNYGYTF. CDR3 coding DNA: TGTGCCAGCAGCTTGGGACAGAGAAACTATGGCTACACCTTC.

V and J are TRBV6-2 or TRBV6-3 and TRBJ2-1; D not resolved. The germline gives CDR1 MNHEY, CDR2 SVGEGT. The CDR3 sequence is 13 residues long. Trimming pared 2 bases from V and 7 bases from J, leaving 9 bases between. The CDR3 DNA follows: TGTGCCAGCAGTTACCTCCTTTTGAATGAGCAGTTCTTC. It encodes CASSYLLLNEQFF.

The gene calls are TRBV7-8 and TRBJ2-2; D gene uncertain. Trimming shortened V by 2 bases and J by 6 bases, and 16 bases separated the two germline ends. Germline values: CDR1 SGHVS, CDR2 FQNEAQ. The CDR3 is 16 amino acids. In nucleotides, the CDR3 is TGTGCCAGCAGCTTAATGATAGTTACGACCTCCGGGGAGCTGTTTTTT. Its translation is CASSLMIVTTSGELFF.